This TCR beta chain was sequenced in a study of identical twins. With 4 bases clipped from V and 6 bases from J, the junction kept 8 bases outside the gene matches. This CDR3 spans 16 amino acids. This clonotype was counted many times. Its target is unknown. General study findings and limits: Rather than following the same donors, the conclusions depended on cross-sectional statistical analysis.

Template switching (which added a universal primer site) was used, and cDNA carried unique molecular identifiers. Using its own MiXCR run on the 5' RACE reads, TCRdb lists one record per CDR3 protein. The data show roughly 250,000 distinct CDR3 sequences, approximately 6.8% seen once. These records were also assigned to another study, of yellow fever vaccine responses in identical twins.

What was sequenced was CD8+ T cells sorted from blood. The clonotype was recovered from a young woman in good health. This rearrangement joins TRBV12-3 or TRBV12-4 to TRBJ2-3; 12 bases are a match to TRBD2. For the CDR3, the DNA is TGTGCCAGCAGTTCACGAGGACTAGCGGGGCTGGATACGCAGTATTTT. It specifies CASSSRGLAGLDTQYF.